This TCR beta chain comes out of a study of CD8+CD57+ T cells in acquired aplastic anemia. Turning to the study itself: Average DNA yield from sorted CD4+ and CD8+ cells was 3.2 ug.

For this clonotype: Its antigen remains unidentified.

Germline trimming cut 8 bases from V and 0 bases from J; bases unmatched to any gene: 4. The CDR3 is 14 residues long. The germline CDR1 and CDR2 sequences are ENHRY and SYGVKD. It was genomic DNA that served as the template for profiling TCR beta VDJ and CDR3. TCRdb used MiXCR to reprocess the reads, holding one entry per CDR3 protein. The data contain fewer than 80,000 distinct CDR3 sequences, 70% of them singletons. Whoever was chosen for sequencing had shown CD8+CD57+ cell expansion by flow cytometry. Severe acquired aplastic anemia was the diagnosis recorded for all patients. Receipt of therapy had not occurred in any patient by the time of blood sampling. General study points: For CD8+ Simpson's diversity, patients and controls showed no significant difference.

The sequence was collected from a human donor with aplastic anemia. The source material was sorted CD4+, CD8+, or CD8+CD57+ T cells (not recorded which) from PBMCs. V usage is TRBV10-3 and J usage is TRBJ2-3; 8 bases fit TRBD2. CDR3 nucleotides: TGTGCCATCGGGCTAGCGGGTAGCACAGATACGCAGTATTTT. This codes for CAIGLAGSTDTQYF.